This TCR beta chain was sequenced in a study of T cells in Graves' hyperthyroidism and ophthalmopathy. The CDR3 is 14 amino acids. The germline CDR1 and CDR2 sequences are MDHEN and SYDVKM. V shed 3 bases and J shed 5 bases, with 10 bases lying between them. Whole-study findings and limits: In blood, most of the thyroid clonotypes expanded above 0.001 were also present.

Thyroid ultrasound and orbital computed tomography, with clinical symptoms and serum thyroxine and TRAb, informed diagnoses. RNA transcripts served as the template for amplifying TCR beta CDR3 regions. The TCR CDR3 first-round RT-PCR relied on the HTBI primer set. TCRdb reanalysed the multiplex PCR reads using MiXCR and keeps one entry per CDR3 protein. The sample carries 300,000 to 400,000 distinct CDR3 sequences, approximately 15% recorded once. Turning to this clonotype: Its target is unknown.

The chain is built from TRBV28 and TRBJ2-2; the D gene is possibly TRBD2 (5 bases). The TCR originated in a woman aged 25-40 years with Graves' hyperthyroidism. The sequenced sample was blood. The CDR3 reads CASSLEVLTGELFF. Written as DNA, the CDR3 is TGTGCCAGCAGTTTGGAGGTTTTAACCGGGGAGCTGTTTTTT.